These T cell receptor beta chains were read from a single sample in a study of cytomegalovirus exposure and HLA in healthy donors. TCRdb keeps only in-frame clones here, not all; method: immunoSEQ multiplex PCR. The data contain under 150,000 clones, about 80% of them seen just once; the ten biggest clones take up 3% to 4%. Source material: PBMCs. The source is a woman aged 40 to 55 in good health and CMV-seronegative. The CDR3 runs from the conserved cysteine through the conserved F or W. The order of the fields is clone size, V gene, J gene, D gene, CDR3 DNA, CDR3 protein. D genes are given only for firm matches. A clone size is listed for some rows: how often the clone was seen (once, few, many), or a class if it is expanded.

>NA|TRBV7-8|TRBJ2-7|NA
TGTGCCAGCAGCTTACAGGGGAACGAGCAGTACTTC
CASSLQGNEQYF
>many|TRBV13|TRBJ2-6|NA
TGTGCCAGCAGCTTACGGGCTGGGGCCAACGTCCTGACTTTC
CASSLRAGANVLTF
>NA|TRBV2|TRBJ1-1|NA
TGTGCCAGCATTCCATTAAAGCAGGGGAGTGAAGCTTTCTTT
CASIPLKQGSEAFF
>NA|TRBV6-6|TRBJ1-3|NA
TGTGCCAGCAGTGGAGAGACTGGAAACACCATATATTTT
CASSGETGNTIYF
>NA|TRBV28|TRBJ2-7|NA
TGTGCCAGCACCCCGAGCCGAGCACCCTGGGAGCAGTACTTC
CASTPSRAPWEQYF
>NA|TRBV7-9|TRBJ1-6|NA
TGTGCCAGCAGCGACCAAGGGGGATCACCCCTCCACTTT
CASSDQGGSPLHF
>many|TRBV11-1|TRBJ2-7|TRBD1
TGTGCCAGCAGCTTAGGTGGGACAGGGAGCCACGAGCAGTACTTC
CASSLGGTGSHEQYF
>NA|TRBV27|TRBJ1-2|NA
TGTGCCAGCAGCCTAGCGCCCCCTGGCGATGGCTACACCTTC
CASSLAPPGDGYTF
>NA|TRBV7-8|TRBJ1-2|TRBD1
TGTGCCAGCAGCTTAGCGGGTAGAGGACAGGGTGCCTATGGCTACACCTTC
CASSLAGRGQGAYGYTF
>NA|TRBV19|TRBJ1-1|TRBD1
TGTGCCAGTACACGGTCTATTAACAGGGGCCTGAACACTGAAGCTTTCTTT
CASTRSINRGLNTEAFF
>NA|TRBV19|TRBJ2-3|TRBD2
TGTGCCAGCCGGGCCTCAGCGGGGGTAACAGATACGCAGTATTTT
CASRASAGVTDTQYF
>NA|TRBV4-3|TRBJ1-4|TRBD1
TGCGCCAGCAGCCAAGATCGCAGGGGGCGGTTTGAGGAAAAACTGTTTTTT
CASSQDRRGRFEEKLFF
>NA|TRBV5-8|TRBJ2-2|TRBD1
TGTGCCAGCAGCGTTTACCGGGACAGGGGTTTTGGCGGGGAGCTGTTTTTT
CASSVYRDRGFGGELFF
>NA|TRBV11-2|TRBJ1-5|NA
TGTGCCAGCAGCTTAGGTACATATAGCAATCAGCCCCAGCATTTT
CASSLGTYSNQPQHF
>NA|TRBV6-5|TRBJ2-1|NA
TGTGCCAGCAGGGCGTCGACTACCAGGGGTGAGCAGTTCTTC
CASRASTTRGEQFF
>NA|TRBV28|TRBJ2-2|TRBD2
TGTGCCAGCAGTTCCTCCTCGGGACTAGCGGGAGCAAGGGCCGGGGAGCTGTTTTTT
CASSSSSGLAGARAGELFF
>NA|TRBV14|TRBJ2-3|NA
TGTGCCAGCAGCCTCCCGTCGGGGGAGGGGGCAGATACGCAGTATTTT
CASSLPSGEGADTQYF
>NA|TRBV7-3|TRBJ2-5|TRBD2
TGTGCCAGCAGCTTAACCGCGGGGGGAGAAGAGACCCAGTACTTC
CASSLTAGGEETQYF
>NA|TRBV6-6|TRBJ2-3|NA
TGTGCCAGCAGACCGGGGAGAAGCACAGATACGCAGTATTTT
CASRPGRSTDTQYF
>NA|TRBV7-3|TRBJ2-1|TRBD1
TGTTCCAGCAGCCCCCGGACGCCCCGCGAGGGGGCAGTGGTCTTC
CSSSPRTPREGAVVF
>NA|TRBV29-1|TRBJ2-3|TRBD2
TGCAGCGTGACGACTAGCGGGGGCCCCCGGGATACGCAGTATTTT
CSVTTSGGPRDTQYF
>once|TRBV29-1|TRBJ1-4|TRBD1
TGCAGCGCCAGGACAGGAGTAGACGAAAAACTGTTTTTT
CSARTGVDEKLFF
>few|TRBV4-3|TRBJ2-7|TRBD1
TGCGCCAGCAGCCACGGACAGGGGGAAGCCTACGAGCAGTACTTC
CASSHGQGEAYEQYF
>NA|TRBV28|TRBJ2-6|NA
TGTGCCAGCAGTCCAGGGGTTCGGGGCTCTGGGGCCAACGTCCTGACTTTC
CASSPGVRGSGANVLTF
>NA|TRBV2|TRBJ2-6|NA
TGTGCCAGCACCGGGGACACGCGCTCTGGGGCCAACGTCCTGACTTTC
CASTGDTRSGANVLTF
>NA|TRBV6-1|TRBJ2-5|TRBD1
TGTGCCAGCAGGGAGGACAGGGGGGGAGAGACCCAGTACTTC
CASREDRGGETQYF
>NA|TRBV5-1|TRBJ2-2|TRBD2
TGCGCCAGCAGAACTAGCGGCCTTAGGACCGGGGAGCTGTTTTTT
CASRTSGLRTGELFF
>NA|TRBV28|TRBJ1-2|NA
TGTGCCAGCAGTTCATACAGCACCTATGGCTACACCTTC
CASSSYSTYGYTF
>NA|TRBV19|TRBJ1-2|TRBD1
TGTGCCAGTAGTATTCCGACAGGGGGCGAGGATGGCTACACCTTC
CASSIPTGGEDGYTF
>once|TRBV2|TRBJ1-2|NA
TGTGCCAGCAGTGACGAAGCGAATGGCTACACCTTC
CASSDEANGYTF
>NA|TRBV19|TRBJ1-5|NA
TGTGCCAGTAGTATACTCGGGAGCGGCGCTCGGCCCCAGCATTTT
CASSILGSGARPQHF
>many|TRBV19|TRBJ2-6|TRBD2
TGTGCCAGTGCCCGACTAGCGGGGGGGCTCGGGGCCAACGTCCTGACTTTC
CASARLAGGLGANVLTF
>NA|TRBV7-2|TRBJ2-5|NA
TGTGCCAGCAGCTTAGTGCCAGGTCGCCAAGAGACCCAGTACTTC
CASSLVPGRQETQYF
>NA|TRBV6-6|TRBJ1-1|TRBD1
TGTGCCAGCAGTTACTCGACAGGGGGCACTGAAGCTTTCTTT
CASSYSTGGTEAFF
>NA|TRBV5-1|TRBJ1-2|TRBD1
TGCGCCAGCAGCTTGTTACAGGGGGCTGACTATGGCTACACCTTC
CASSLLQGADYGYTF
>few|TRBV6-1|TRBJ1-1|TRBD1
TGTGCCAGCAGGACAGGGGCAAACACTGAAGCTTTCTTT
CASRTGANTEAFF
>NA|TRBV7-3|TRBJ2-3|NA
TGTGCCAGCAGCTTAACTAGTTCGAACACAGATACGCAGTATTTT
CASSLTSSNTDTQYF
>NA|TRBV11-2|TRBJ1-5|NA
TGTGCCAGCAGCTTAGATAGAACTCAGCCCCAGCATTTT
CASSLDRTQPQHF
>NA|TRBV6-4|TRBJ2-1|NA
TGTGCCAGCAGTCTAACACAGTACAATGAGCAGTTCTTC
CASSLTQYNEQFF
>NA|TRBV15|TRBJ2-2|TRBD2
TGTGCCACCAGCAGAGATCCGGGCGGGGGCACCGGGGAGCTGTTTTTT
CATSRDPGGGTGELFF
>NA|TRBV29-1|TRBJ2-2|NA
TGCAGCGTGGGGACTGCGAACACCGGGGAGCTGTTTTTT
CSVGTANTGELFF
>NA|TRBV19|TRBJ1-1|NA
TGTGCCAGTAGTACGGACAGAATGAACGCTGAAGCTTTCTTT
CASSTDRMNAEAFF
>NA|TRBV10-3|TRBJ1-1|TRBD1
TGTGCCACTCTCGGGGACAGGGTTTTGGGCACTGAAGCTTTCTTT
CATLGDRVLGTEAFF
>NA|TRBV28|TRBJ2-3|NA
TGTGCCAGCAGGTCCGGGGGGCCGATGGTCGCAGATACGCAGTATTTT
CASRSGGPMVADTQYF
>NA|TRBV5-4|TRBJ2-5|NA
TGTGCCAGCAGCTTACCGAGGGAAGAGACCCAGTACTTC
CASSLPREETQYF
>NA|TRBV5-6|TRBJ2-7|TRBD1
TGTGCCAGCAGCCCCTACACAGGGGAGATCTACGAGCAGTACTTC
CASSPYTGEIYEQYF
>NA|TRBV7-2|TRBJ2-5|NA
TGTGCCAGCAGCTTAAGCCCCGCAGGGCCAATCCGAGAGACCCAGTACTTC
CASSLSPAGPIRETQYF
>NA|TRBV7-2|TRBJ2-2|TRBD2
TGTGCCAGCAACTTAGGGGGGACTAGCGGTAACACCGGGGAGCTGTTTTTT
CASNLGGTSGNTGELFF
>NA|TRBV12-5|TRBJ2-1|TRBD1
TGTGCTAGTGGTCAGTCGACAGGGGGATGGAATGAGCAGTTCTTC
CASGQSTGGWNEQFF
>NA|TRBV28|TRBJ1-2|NA
TGTGCCAGCAGTCCGTATAGAGCTAACTATGGCTACACCTTC
CASSPYRANYGYTF
>NA|TRBV7-3|TRBJ2-3|NA
TGTGCCAGCAGCTCTTACGGCGGTAGCACAGATACGCAGTATTTT
CASSSYGGSTDTQYF
>NA|TRBV19|TRBJ2-2|TRBD2
TGTGCCAGTAGTATACTAGCGGGAGTCACCGGGGAGCTGTTTTTT
CASSILAGVTGELFF
>NA|TRBV5-1|TRBJ1-2|NA
TGCGCCAGCAGCTCCAGGGGCCCCAGCGACCTCTATGGCTACACCTTC
CASSSRGPSDLYGYTF
>once|TRBV4-1|TRBJ1-2|TRBD1
TGCGCCAGCAGCAAGGACCCGGGACAGGGGGACTATGGCTACACCTTC
CASSKDPGQGDYGYTF
>NA|TRBV19|TRBJ1-1|TRBD1
TGTGCCAGTAGTACTCCTGACAGGGGCCACCTTTTAAACACTGAAGCTTTCTTT
CASSTPDRGHLLNTEAFF
>NA|TRBV9|TRBJ2-2|TRBD1
TGTGCCAGCAGCGTTAACCGGATCGGACAGGGCGGCGGGGAGCTGTTTTTT
CASSVNRIGQGGGELFF
>NA|TRBV9|TRBJ2-5|NA
TGTGCCAGCAGCGGACGGAGCGGCCTAGAAGAGACCCAGTACTTC
CASSGRSGLEETQYF
>NA|TRBV2|TRBJ2-5|TRBD2
TGTGCCAGCGGGTCGGGGGGTAATGTAGTGACCCAGTACTTC
CASGSGGNVVTQYF
>NA|TRBV9|TRBJ1-3|NA
TGTGCCAGCAGCGTAGAGGTTACGGGTGGAAACACCATATATTTT
CASSVEVTGGNTIYF
>once|TRBV2|TRBJ2-7|NA
TGTGCCAGCAGCGCCGACACCTCCTACGAGCAGTACTTC
CASSADTSYEQYF